These 13 T cell receptor beta chains were all obtained from the same sample, sequenced in a study of blood T cell repertoires in COVID-19. Libraries were prepared by immunoSEQ multiplex PCR; TCRdb keeps only in-frame clonotypes and omits some of them. The sample records roughly 67,000 clones, 75% to 85% being singletons. Source material: peripheral blood. These TCRs come from a man between 50 and 59 years old with acute or convalescent COVID-19.

The J gene is TRBJ2-1, the V gene TRBV5-4, with D perhaps TRBD2 (6 bases). Germline CDR1 and CDR2: SGHNT and YYREEE (reference sequence). CDR3 size: 15 residues. The ends were cut back, 0 bases at V and 6 bases at J, with 13 bases in the middle. The CDR3 spells CASSLGPAGLNEQFF. As DNA, the CDR3 is TGTGCCAGCAGCTTGGGACCCGCGGGGCTCAATGAGCAGTTCTTC. Full variable domain (outside the CDR3, taken from reference TRBV5-4 and TRBJ2-1): ETGVTQSPTHLIKTRGQQVTLRCSSQSGHNTVSWYQQALGQGPQFIFQYYREEENGRGNFPPRFSGLQFPNYSSELNVNALELDDSALYLCASSLGPAGLNEQFFGPGTRLTVL.

The chain combines TRBV6-5 with TRBJ2-7, with D unresolved. Trimming removed 5 bases from V and 1 base from J, with 6 bases in between. This CDR3 contains 12 residues. CDR1 is MNHEY, CDR2 SVGAGI, per germline. CDR3 in DNA: TGTGCCAGCAGTCCTCCTTCCTACGAGCAGTACGTC. It codes for CASSPPSYEQYV.

The chain recombines TRBV11-2 with TRBJ2-2; D is uncertain. The CDR3 contains 14 residues. The V and J ends lost 4 bases and 0 bases respectively, with 6 bases between them. Germline lookup yields CDR1 SGHAT and CDR2 FQNNGV. The CDR3 loop is CASSSPANTGELFF. The CDR3, as DNA: TGTGCCAGCAGCTCTCCAGCGAACACCGGGGAGCTGTTTTTT.

V gene TRBV3-1 (or the pseudogene TRBV3-2) combines with J gene TRBJ1-4; weak D call: TRBD1 (6 bases). The CDR3 runs to 17 residues. Germline lookup yields CDR1 LGHDT and CDR2 YNNKEL (reference sequence). Trimming cost V 1 base and J 0 bases, with 12 bases left between them. CDR3 sequence: CASSQVWDIATNEKLFF. CDR3 coding DNA: TGTGCCAGCAGCCAAGTATGGGACATTGCAACTAATGAAAAACTGTTTTTT.

The chain is built from TRBV7-9 and TRBJ2-5, with no clear D. V was shortened by 1 base and J by 5 bases, with 8 bases between the two germline ends. The CDR3 is 13 amino acids. Germline loops: CDR1 SEHNR, CDR2 FQNEAQ (reference sequence). The CDR3 here is CASSLVPGETQYF. In DNA form, the CDR3 reads TGTGCCAGCAGCTTAGTACCAGGCGAGACCCAGTACTTC. Looking up the rest from reference TRBV7-9 and TRBJ2-5 gives the full variable domain: DTGVSQNPRHKITKRGQNVTFRCDPISEHNRLYWYRQTLGQGPEFLTYFQNEAQLEKSRLLSDRFSAERPKGSFSTLEIQRTEQGDSAMYLCASSLVPGETQYFGPGTRLLVL.

The chain employs TRBV19 and TRBJ2-7, with TRBD1 matching 9 bases. The V and J ends lost 7 bases and 6 bases, in that order; junction bases with no gene match: 13. Germline V gene data show CDR1 as LNHDA and CDR2 as SQIVND (reference sequence). The CDR3 sequence is 15 residues long. The chain's CDR3 is CASTSPGQGGREQYF. CDR3 in DNA: TGTGCCAGTACCTCTCCGGGACAGGGAGGACGCGAGCAGTACTTC.

The chain is built from TRBV10-2 and TRBJ2-7; 12 nucleotides align to TRBD2. CDR1 is WSHSY, CDR2 SAAADI, per germline. This CDR3 region has 14 residues. The ends lost 7 bases at V and 2 bases at J; junction bases unmatched: 3. CDR3 sequence reads: CASTWTSGTYEQYF. The CDR3 nucleotides are TGCGCCAGCACCTGGACTAGCGGGACCTACGAGCAGTACTTC.

The chain joins TRBV6-6 to TRBJ2-2, with 10 bases identical to TRBD1. Germline-derived CDR1 and CDR2 are MNHNY and SVGAGI (reference sequence). The CDR3 sequence is 17 residues long. Losses at the gene ends were 5 bases for V and 4 bases for J; bases not matched to a gene: 10. CDR3 sequence (DNA): TGTGCCAGCAGTCGCCTCCGGGACAGGGGATCCACCGGGGAGCTGTTTTTT. It encodes CASSRLRDRGSTGELFF.

This chain links TRBV4-1 with TRBJ2-1; tentatively, D is TRBD1 (6 bases). Between the trimmed V and J ends, which lost 5 bases and 4 bases, there was a span of 21 bases. This CDR3 comprises 17 residues. The V gene's germline CDR1 is MGHRA and CDR2 YSYEKL. CDR3 coding DNA: TGCGCCAGCAGCTTTTATAATCACAGGGATCCTTACAATGAGCAGTTCTTC. This gives the protein CASSFYNHRDPYNEQFF.

The rearrangement joins TRBV19 to TRBJ2-2; D ambiguous. V gave up 5 bases and J gave up 4 bases, with 11 bases separating them. Germline assignment: CDR1 LNHDA and CDR2 SQIVND (reference sequence). This CDR3 spans 14 amino acids. CDR3 DNA sequence: TGTGCCAGTAGTTCCGGCGGCCTCACCGGGGAGCTGTTTTTT. Amino acids: CASSSGGLTGELFF.

The CDR3 nucleotides are TGTGCCAGCAGCCGCCCGGGCGGGGGGGCCTGGAATGAGCAGTTCTTC. This sequence encodes CASSRPGGGAWNEQFF. The V gene is TRBV7-3, the J gene TRBJ2-1; 9 nucleotides align to TRBD2. The length of the CDR3 is 16 residues. With 5 bases clipped from V and 7 bases from J, the junction kept 12 bases outside the gene matches. In germline, CDR1 is SGHTA, CDR2 FQGTGA. The variable domain in full, with the rest retrieved from reference TRBV7-3 and TRBJ2-1, is GAGVSQTPSNKVTEKGKYVELRCDPISGHTALYWYRQSLGQGPEFLIYFQGTGAADDSGLPNDRFFAVRPEGSVSTLKIQRTERGDSAVYLCASSRPGGGAWNEQFFGPGTRLTVL.

The genes are TRBV23-1 and TRBJ2-7; TRBD1 matches at 7 bases. TRBV23-1 qualifies as an ORF whose function is uncertain. Germline trimming cut 0 bases from V and 3 bases from J; bases unmatched to any gene: 8. The CDR3 length is 16 residues. The DNA of the CDR3 is TGCGCCAGCAGTCAATCCTCCGGGACAGCGAACTACGAGCAGTACGTC. Its protein is CASSQSSGTANYEQYV.

V gene TRBV29-1 combines with J gene TRBJ1-1; D gene ambiguous. The CDR3 spans 14 residues. Germline V lookup: CDR1 SQVTM, CDR2 ANQGSEA. V dropped 4 bases and J dropped 7 bases, with 19 bases sitting between them. The CDR3, as DNA: TGCAGCGTTGTCCTCCCCTACAAAAGCGTTGAAGCTTTCTTT. Its protein is CSVVLPYKSVEAFF.